This T cell receptor beta chain was observed in a study of T cells after yellow fever vaccination. 5'RACE template switching produced TCR cDNA carrying a universal primer site and UMIs. One entry per CDR3 protein results from TCRdb running MiXCR on the 5' RACE reads. Of roughly 190,000 distinct CDR3 sequences in the sample, about 10% were seen once. The CDR3 consists of 14 residues. J lost 4 bases, V lost 3 bases, and 6 bases had no gene match. In germline, CDR1 is SGDLS, CDR2 YYNGEE. The sequenced sample was CD8+ T cells sorted from PBMCs, obtained 15 days after the yellow fever booster vaccination. This clonotype originated in a man between 18 and 35 years old who received the YFV17D yellow fever vaccine. The chain carries TRBV9 and TRBJ1-2; 7 bases fit TRBD1. The CDR3 loop is CASSGQGSRYGYTF. The CDR3 nucleotides read TGTGCCAGCAGCGGACAGGGATCTCGCTATGGCTACACCTTC. The entire variable domain, with the rest obtained from reference TRBV9 and TRBJ1-2, is as follows: DSGVTQTPKHLITATGQRVTLRCSPRSGDLSVYWYQQSLDQGLQFLIQYYNGEERAKGNILERFSAQQFPDLHSELNLSSLELGDSALYFCASSGQGSRYGYTFGSGTRLTVV.